Shown below are 9 T cell receptor beta chains from a single sample sequenced in a study of cytomegalovirus exposure and HLA in healthy donors. In the PCR, 60 Vbeta and 13 Jbeta primers were used. TCRdb's copy holds only in-frame clones and misses some; the assay was immunoSEQ multiplex PCR. Recorded for this sample: about 58,000 clones. The sequenced sample consisted of PBMCs. The receptors come from a woman between 18 and 29 years old in good health and CMV-seronegative.

This chain uses TRBV5-1 with TRBJ2-3; 10 bases are shared with TRBD1. The CDR3 runs to 16 residues. Germline CDR1 and CDR2: SGHRS and YFSETQ. The V gene end was trimmed by 4 bases and the J gene end by 1 base; junction bases not matched to a gene: 6. The CDR3 region has the DNA TGCGCCAGCAGCGCGGGGGACAGGGGAGGCACAGATACGCAGTATTTT. It translates to CASSAGDRGGTDTQYF. The full variable domain, in which reference TRBV5-1 and TRBJ2-3 provide the parts outside the CDR3, is KAGVTQTPRYLIKTRGQQVTLSCSPISGHRSVSWYQQTPGQGLQFLFEYFSETQRNKGNFPGRFSGRQFSNSRSEMNVSTLELGDSALYLCASSAGDRGGTDTQYFGPGTRLTVL.

This chain joins TRBV19 and TRBJ2-7; 13 bases match TRBD2. J lost 7 bases, V lost 5 bases, and 8 bases had no gene match. The CDR3 sequence is 15 residues long. The germline CDR1 and CDR2 sequences are LNHDA and SQIVND (reference sequence). CDR3 in DNA: TGTGCCAGTAGTCCCCGACTAGCGGGAGGCCAAGAGCAGTACTTC. Translated, it gives CASSPRLAGGQEQYF.

This rearrangement joins TRBV5-1 to TRBJ1-1, with D perhaps matching TRBD1 (6 bases). There are 15 residues in the CDR3. Germline loops: CDR1 SGHRS, CDR2 YFSETQ. The ends were cut back, 4 bases at V and 7 bases at J, with 20 bases in the middle. CDR3: CASSTYQGFHGEAFF. The CDR3 DNA is TGCGCCAGCAGCACATATCAGGGGTTCCACGGTGAAGCTTTCTTT.

V is TRBV7-2 and J is TRBJ1-1; 7 bases fit TRBD1. V lost 5 bases and J lost 1; bases outside the gene matches: 4. CDR1 and CDR2 from the germline V gene are SGHTA and FQGNSA. This CDR3 has 14 amino acids. The DNA for the CDR3 is TGTGCCAGCAGCCAACAGGGGTGGAACACTGAAGCTTTCTTT. This encodes CASSQQGWNTEAFF.

J is TRBJ2-7 and V is TRBV18; the match to TRBD1 covers 7 bases. V lost 8 bases to trimming and J lost 1 base; unmatched junction nucleotides: 8. The CDR3 consists of 14 residues. CDR1 is KGHSH and CDR2 is LQKENI in the germline V gene. The CDR3 sequence is CASQTGILSYEQYF. CDR3 coding DNA: TGTGCCAGCCAGACAGGGATACTTTCCTACGAGCAGTACTTC. The whole variable domain, filled in from reference TRBV18 and TRBJ2-7, reads NAGVMQNPRHLVRRRGQEARLRCSPMKGHSHVYWYRQLPEEGLKFMVYLQKENIIDESGMPKERFSAEFPKEGPSILRIQQVVRGDSAAYFCASQTGILSYEQYFGPGTRLTVT.

Points on this clone: The sample contains more than one DNA sequence encoding this CDR3. V and J are TRBV29-1 and TRBJ1-2; D uncertain. The CDR3 consists of 18 residues. Germline V gene lookup returns CDR1 SQVTM and CDR2 ANQGSEA. Trimming pared 0 bases from V and 0 bases from J, leaving 20 bases between. The CDR3 DNA follows: TGCAGCGTTGAAGATCGCCAGCCCCCCGGCCTAGCTAACTATGGCTACACCTTC. Its translation is CSVEDRQPPGLANYGYTF.

The CDR3 here is CASSNILADRVYEQYF. The CDR3 DNA sequence: TGTGCCAGTAGTAACATTCTTGCGGACAGGGTCTACGAGCAGTACTTC. The chain is built from TRBV19 and TRBJ2-7; 8 bases line up with TRBD1. Germline V lookup: CDR1 LNHDA, CDR2 SQIVND (reference sequence). CDR3 length: 16 amino acids. Trimming took 4 bases from V and 3 from J; bases not matched to a gene: 11.

The chain uses TRBV9 and TRBJ2-3; D is uncertain. Germline V gives CDR1 SGDLS, CDR2 YYNGEE. The V gene lost 3 bases and the J gene lost 1 base, with 15 bases spanning the gap. The CDR3 runs 16 residues. The CDR3 is CASSGPWADGTDTQYF. The CDR3 DNA is TGTGCCAGCAGCGGGCCTTGGGCTGACGGCACAGATACGCAGTATTTT.

The chain is built from TRBV7-8 and TRBJ1-6; 10 nucleotides line up with TRBD1. Germline V gene sequence: CDR1 SGHVS, CDR2 FQNEAQ. Germline trimming cut 5 bases from V and 6 bases from J; bases unmatched to any gene: 4. CDR3 length equals 15 residues. This CDR3 reads CASSLRDRGNSPLHF. The CDR3 coding sequence is TGTGCCAGCAGCCTCCGGGACAGGGGTAATTCACCCCTCCACTTT.